This is a list of T cell receptor beta chains from one sample in a study of neurological immune-mediated disorders. TCRdb reprocessed the 5' RACE reads via MiXCR and lists one record per CDR3 protein. The sample lists around 30,000 distinct CDR3 sequences, about 1.6% occurring once. Sample: PBMCs. These receptors all stem from a woman aged 30 to 39 with multiple sclerosis. Each CDR3 is given with its conserved first and last residue. The order of the fields is CDR3 protein, CDR3 DNA, V gene, J gene, clone size, D gene. The D gene is left open where the match is weak. For some rows the clone size is stated as once, few or many, or as a class when expanded; others skip it.

CASSFRDQETQYF	TGTGCCAGCAGCTTCAGGGACCAAGAGACCCAGTACTTC	TRBV7-9	TRBJ2-5	few	.
CASSYGTGLSSPLHF	TGTGCCAGCAGTTACGGTACGGGCCTGAGTTCACCCCTCCACTTT	TRBV6-5	TRBJ1-6	many	.
CASSPTSATGELFF	TGTGCCAGCAGCCCAACTAGCGCCACCGGGGAGCTGTTTTTT	TRBV7-2	TRBJ2-2	many	TRBD2
CSAGGGSYGYTF	TGCAGTGCGGGGGGTGGGTCCTATGGCTACACCTTC	TRBV20-1	TRBJ1-2	many	.
CATSKISGANVLTF	TGTGCCACCTCCAAAATCTCTGGGGCCAACGTCCTGACTTTC	TRBV12-3/TRBV12-4	TRBJ2-6	many	.
CASSDTGTYPQHF	TGTGCCAGCAGTGATACCGGGACCTACCCCCAGCATTTT	TRBV6-6	TRBJ1-5	many	.
CSAGRTGTDANYGYTF	TGCAGCGCTGGACGAACCGGGACCGACGCTAACTATGGCTACACCTTC	TRBV29-1	TRBJ1-2	many	.
CASGRSRNTEAFF	TGTGCCAGCGGACGATCCCGGAACACTGAAGCTTTCTTT	TRBV7-3	TRBJ1-1	many	.
CAIAPLGLAGSYNEQFF	TGTGCCATCGCCCCCCTCGGACTAGCGGGCTCCTACAATGAGCAGTTCTTC	TRBV10-3	TRBJ2-1	many	TRBD2
CASSAYSKDTQYF	TGTGCCAGCAGTGCATACAGCAAGGATACGCAGTATTTT	TRBV27	TRBJ2-3	many	.
CASSHGTANSGNTIYF	TGTGCCAGCAGCCACGGAACAGCGAACTCTGGAAACACCATATATTTT	TRBV11-2	TRBJ1-3	.	.